These T cell receptor beta chains were read from a single sample in a study of CD8 T cells in Susac syndrome. Each CDR3 protein is one row after TCRdb ran MiXCR on the immunoSEQ multiplex PCR reads. The sample consists of roughly 200,000 distinct CDR3 sequences, about 95% of them appearing once. Sequenced: CD4+ T cells from PBMCs. These receptors were obtained from a human donor with Susac syndrome. CDR3s include the opening cysteine and the closing phenylalanine or tryptophan. A D gene is named only where the DNA matches it firmly. A clone size is listed for some rows: how often the clone was seen (once, few, many), or a class if it is expanded.

size: -; J: TRBJ2-3; V: TRBV30; D: -; DNA: TGTGCCTGGAGTCCAGGACGGGATACGCAGTATTTT; CDR3: CAWSPGRDTQYF
size: -; J: TRBJ2-1; V: TRBV7-2; D: -; DNA: TGTGCCAGCGGCGATCGGGGTTCCTCCTACAATGAGCAGTTCTTC; CDR3: CASGDRGSSYNEQFF
size: -; J: TRBJ1-1; V: TRBV19; D: -; DNA: TGTGCCAGTAGTATGGGCAGGAGAAACACTGAAGCTTTCTTT; CDR3: CASSMGRRNTEAFF
size: -; J: TRBJ2-4; V: TRBV29-1; D: -; DNA: TGCAGCGTTTTCGAGGGAGCCAAAAACATTCAGTACTTC; CDR3: CSVFEGAKNIQYF
size: -; J: TRBJ2-2; V: TRBV6-4; D: TRBD1; DNA: TGTGCCAGCAGTGAGGACAGGGCCGGGGAGCTGTTTTTT; CDR3: CASSEDRAGELFF
size: -; J: TRBJ1-5; V: TRBV20-1; D: -; DNA: TGCAGTGCGGGACATGGATTTCAGCCCCAGCATTTT; CDR3: CSAGHGFQPQHF
size: -; J: TRBJ1-2; V: TRBV12-3/TRBV12-4; D: -; DNA: TGTGCCAGCAGCCTGGCAGGGGCCCACAACTATGGCTACACCTTC; CDR3: CASSLAGAHNYGYTF
size: once; J: TRBJ2-7; V: TRBV6-2/TRBV6-3; D: -; DNA: TGTGCCAGCAGTTATTCATCCGGAGCCGTCTACGAGCAGTACTTC; CDR3: CASSYSSGAVYEQYF
size: -; J: TRBJ1-2; V: TRBV9; D: -; DNA: TGTGCCAGCAGCGTAGATCAGGGTTCGGGTGGCTACACCTTC; CDR3: CASSVDQGSGGYTF
size: -; J: TRBJ1-4; V: TRBV4-2; D: TRBD1; DNA: TGTGCCAGCAGCCTAACCCCCCAGGACAGGGGGCGGGGACTGTTTTTT; CDR3: CASSLTPQDRGRGLFF
size: few; J: TRBJ1-4; V: TRBV18; D: -; DNA: TGTGCCAGCTCATCCGGTGAAAAACTGTTTTTT; CDR3: CASSSGEKLFF
size: -; J: TRBJ2-1; V: TRBV12-3/TRBV12-4; D: TRBD2; DNA: TGTGCCAGCAGTTTGGGACTAGCGGATTCCAATGAGCAGTTCTTC; CDR3: CASSLGLADSNEQFF
size: once; J: TRBJ1-5; V: TRBV24-1; D: -; DNA: TGTGCCACCAGAGGGCAGAACAATCAGCCCCAGCATTTT; CDR3: CATRGQNNQPQHF
size: -; J: TRBJ2-1; V: TRBV20-1; D: TRBD1; DNA: TGCAGTGCTACTTCCGGGACAGGGGTCAATGAGCAGTTCTTC; CDR3: CSATSGTGVNEQFF
size: -; J: TRBJ2-7; V: TRBV6-2/TRBV6-3; D: -; DNA: TGTGCCAGCAGCCGCCAGGACGGTTACGAGCAGTACTTC; CDR3: CASSRQDGYEQYF
size: -; J: TRBJ1-1; V: TRBV20-1; D: TRBD1; DNA: TGCAGTGCTAGAGAAGGGGGCAACACTGAAGCTTTCTTT; CDR3: CSAREGGNTEAFF